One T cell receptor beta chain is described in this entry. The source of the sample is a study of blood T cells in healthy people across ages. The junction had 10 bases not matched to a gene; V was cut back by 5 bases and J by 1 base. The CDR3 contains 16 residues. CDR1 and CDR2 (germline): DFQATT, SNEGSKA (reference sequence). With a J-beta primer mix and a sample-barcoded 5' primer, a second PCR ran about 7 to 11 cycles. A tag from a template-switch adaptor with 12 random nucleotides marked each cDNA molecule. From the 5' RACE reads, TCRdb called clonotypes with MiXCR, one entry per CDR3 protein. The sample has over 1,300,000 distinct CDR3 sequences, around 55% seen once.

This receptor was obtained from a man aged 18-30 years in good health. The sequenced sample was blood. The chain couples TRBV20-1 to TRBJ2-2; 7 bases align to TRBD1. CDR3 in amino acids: CSARMPNRGNTGELFF. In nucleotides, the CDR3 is TGCAGTGCTCGCATGCCTAACAGGGGGAACACCGGGGAGCTGTTTTTT.